The clone carrying this T cell receptor (beta chain) occurred a few times. Antigen specificity is unknown. TCRdb reanalysed the 5' RACE reads using MiXCR and keeps one entry per CDR3 protein. Of 400,000 to 500,000 distinct CDR3 sequences in the sample, less than 25% were seen once. The sample comes from a study of T-cell memory formation after mild COVID-19. Study as a whole: TCR clusters were largely donor specific.

The V gene's germline CDR1 is DFQATT and CDR2 SNEGSKA (reference sequence). The CDR3 is made up of 19 amino acids. J gave up 0 bases and V 1 base, and 11 bases lay outside the gene matches. Whole-study findings and limits: Pre-infection memory already had some responding clones, implying cross-reactive memory joined. Contracting clones from day 15 to 85 showed balanced CD4/CD8; later expanders favored CD4+.

The chain is built from TRBV20-1 and TRBJ2-4; 11 bases match TRBD2. The clonotype originates from an adult woman who had mild COVID-19 (a few samples of this study predate the infection). Cell type and time point are not known. The specimen sequenced was PBMCs or a T cell subset sorted from them (not recorded which). The CDR3 DNA is TGCAGTGCTAGAGGGCTAGCGGGAGGACCCCTTCTAGCCAAAAACATTCAGTACTTC. Encoded protein: CSARGLAGGPLLAKNIQYF.